This T cell receptor beta chain was sequenced for a study of cytomegalovirus exposure and HLA in healthy donors. As concerns this clone: Its target is unknown.

With 60 Vbeta and 13 Jbeta primers, the PCR was carried out. Some clones are missing from TCRdb's copy, which holds only in-frame ones; the method was immunoSEQ multiplex PCR. The sample lists around 190,000 clones, 65% to 85% occurring once. Regarding the study as a whole: Later on, a genetic analysis was performed. It linked a missense variant in DCLRE1C with V- and J-gene trimming of TCR beta. An analysis that was carried out later associated some 17,000 TCR beta sequences with HLA alleles at 0.05 false discovery rate. Follow-up analysis seemed to connect common viral pathogens with several of the most significant clusters identified.

The CDR3 totals 14 residues. Per germline, CDR1 LGHNA and CDR2 YSLEER. V lost 3 bases to trimming and J lost 1 base, with 8 bases between them. The sample consisted of PBMCs. The source of this sequence is a man aged 18 to 29 in good health and CMV-seronegative. V usage is TRBV4-3 and J usage is TRBJ2-3; tentatively, D is TRBD1 (6 bases). The CDR3 bases are TGCGCCAGCAGCCAGAGGACAGGCACAGATACGCAGTATTTT. Protein product: CASSQRTGTDTQYF.